The clone carrying this TCR beta chain is called medium-sized (0.01 to 0.1%) based on its frequency. Its cognate antigen is unknown. This specimen comes from a study of CXCR3-negative and CXCR3-positive naive CD8 T cells. CDR1 is SEHNR, CDR2 FQNEAQ, per germline (reference sequence). The CDR3 loop spans 15 amino acids. Whole-study findings and limits: Diversity ran similarly high across both naive subsets but far lower in memory CD8+ cells.

Researchers prepared the TRB cDNA libraries using 5' RACE with UMI labels. Reanalyzing the 5' RACE reads, TCRdb keeps one entry per CDR3 protein, without DNA. The sample data list 6,000 to 8,500 distinct CDR3 sequences. The origin of this receptor is a human donor in good health. Some clones in this sample may be carry-over from other donors' samples. This chain links TRBV7-9 with TRBJ2-3; with no DNA, the TCRdb D assignment of TRBD2 cannot be verified. The source material was naive CXCR3- CD8+ T cells from blood. Subset given: CD45RO-CCR7+CD27+CD95- naive CD8+ T cells lacking CXCR3 (TNR3-). The CDR3 loop reads CASSFSSGKTDTQYF.